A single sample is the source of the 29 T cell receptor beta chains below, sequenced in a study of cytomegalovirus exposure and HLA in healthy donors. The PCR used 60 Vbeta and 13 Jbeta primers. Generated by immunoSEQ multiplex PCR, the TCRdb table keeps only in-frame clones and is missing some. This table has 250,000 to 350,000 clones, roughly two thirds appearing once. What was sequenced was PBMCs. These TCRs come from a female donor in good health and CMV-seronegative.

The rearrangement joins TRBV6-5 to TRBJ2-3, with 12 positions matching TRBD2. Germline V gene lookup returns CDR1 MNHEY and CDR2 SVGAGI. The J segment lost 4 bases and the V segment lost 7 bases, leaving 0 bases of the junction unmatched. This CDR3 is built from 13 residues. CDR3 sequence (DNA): TGTGCCAGCACTAGCGGGAGGGCAGATACGCAGTATTTT. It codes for CASTSGRADTQYF.

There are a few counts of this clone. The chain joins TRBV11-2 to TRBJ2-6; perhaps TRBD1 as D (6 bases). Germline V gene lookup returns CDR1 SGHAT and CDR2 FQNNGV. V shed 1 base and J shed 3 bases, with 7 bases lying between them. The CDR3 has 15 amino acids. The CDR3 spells CASSLVRGGANVLTF. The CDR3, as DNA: TGTGCCAGCAGCTTAGTCAGGGGTGGGGCCAACGTCCTGACTTTC.

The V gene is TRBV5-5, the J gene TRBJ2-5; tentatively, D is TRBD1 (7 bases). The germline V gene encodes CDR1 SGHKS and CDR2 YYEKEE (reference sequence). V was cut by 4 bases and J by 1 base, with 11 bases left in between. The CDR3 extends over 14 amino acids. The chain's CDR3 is CASSGGTAQETQYF. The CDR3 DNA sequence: TGTGCCAGCAGCGGCGGGACAGCCCAAGAGACCCAGTACTTC.

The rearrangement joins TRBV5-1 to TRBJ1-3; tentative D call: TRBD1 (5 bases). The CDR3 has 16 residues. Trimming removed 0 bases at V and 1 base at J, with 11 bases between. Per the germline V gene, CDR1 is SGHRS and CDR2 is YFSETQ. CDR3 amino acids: CASSLVAAGSGNTIYF. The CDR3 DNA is TGCGCCAGCAGCTTGGTCGCGGCAGGGTCTGGAAACACCATATATTTT.

The CDR3 is CASSLVPYRDRGREVLTEAFF. CDR3 in DNA: TGCGCCAGCAGCTTGGTCCCTTACCGGGACAGGGGGCGGGAGGTCCTAACTGAAGCTTTCTTT. The chain couples TRBV5-1 to TRBJ1-1, with TRBD1 identical over 12 bases. The CDR3 consists of 21 residues. Losses at the gene ends were 0 bases for V and 5 bases for J; bases not matched to a gene: 20. Germline loops: CDR1 SGHRS, CDR2 YFSETQ.

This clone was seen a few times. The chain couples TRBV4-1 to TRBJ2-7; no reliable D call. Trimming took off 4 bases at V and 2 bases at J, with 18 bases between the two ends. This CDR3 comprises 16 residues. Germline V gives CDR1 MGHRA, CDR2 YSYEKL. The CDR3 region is CASSRFFRIPPYEQYF. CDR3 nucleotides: TGCGCCAGCAGCCGCTTCTTCAGGATCCCCCCCTACGAGCAGTACTTC.

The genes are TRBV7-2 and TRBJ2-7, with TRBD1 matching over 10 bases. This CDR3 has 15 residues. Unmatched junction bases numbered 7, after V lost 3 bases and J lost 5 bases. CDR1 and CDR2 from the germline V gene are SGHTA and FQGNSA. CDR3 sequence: CASSFDRGRVNEQYF. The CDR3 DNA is TGTGCCAGCAGCTTTGACAGGGGGCGCGTTAACGAGCAGTACTTC.

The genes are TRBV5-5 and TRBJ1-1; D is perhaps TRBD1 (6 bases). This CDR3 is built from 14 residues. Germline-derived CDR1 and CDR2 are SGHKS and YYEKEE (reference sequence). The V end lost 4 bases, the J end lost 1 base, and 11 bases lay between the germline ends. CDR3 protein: CASSLLGGNTEAFF. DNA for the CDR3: TGTGCCAGCAGCCTCTTAGGGGGGAACACTGAAGCTTTCTTT.

In nucleotides, the CDR3 is TGTGCCAGCAGCGCCTCCGGGGATGGCCGTGGCTACACCTTC. It codes for CASSASGDGRGYTF. The gene calls are TRBV9 and TRBJ1-2; D remains unclear. V was pared by 3 bases and J by 7 bases, with 16 bases between. CDR1 SGDLS and CDR2 YYNGEE come from the germline V gene. There are 14 residues in the CDR3.

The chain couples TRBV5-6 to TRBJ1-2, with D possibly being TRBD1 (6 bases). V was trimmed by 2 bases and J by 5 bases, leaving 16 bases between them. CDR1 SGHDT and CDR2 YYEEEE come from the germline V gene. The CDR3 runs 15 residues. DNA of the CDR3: TGTGCCAGCAGCTTTCTCCTCGACAGGAATTATGGCTACACCTTC. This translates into CASSFLLDRNYGYTF. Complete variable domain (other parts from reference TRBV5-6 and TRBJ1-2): DAGVTQSPTHLIKTRGQQVTLRCSPKSGHDTVSWYQQALGQGPQFIFQYYEEEERQRGNFPDRFSGHQFPNYSSELNVNALLLGDSALYLCASSFLLDRNYGYTFGSGTRLTVV.

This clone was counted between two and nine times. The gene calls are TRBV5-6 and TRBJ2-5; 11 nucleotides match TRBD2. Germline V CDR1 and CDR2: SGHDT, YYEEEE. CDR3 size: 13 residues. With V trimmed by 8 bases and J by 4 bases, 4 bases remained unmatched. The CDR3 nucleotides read TGTGCCAGTAGCGGGAGGGCGGGAGAGACCCAGTACTTC. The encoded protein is CASSGRAGETQYF.

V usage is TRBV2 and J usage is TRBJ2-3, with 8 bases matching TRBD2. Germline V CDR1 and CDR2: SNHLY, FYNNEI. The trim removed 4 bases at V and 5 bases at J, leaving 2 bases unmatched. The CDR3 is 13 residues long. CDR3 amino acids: CASSALAGDTQYF. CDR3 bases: TGTGCCAGCAGTGCGCTAGCGGGAGATACGCAGTATTTT.

The CDR3, as DNA: TGTGCCAGCAGTTTACAGTTTACGAACGAGCAGTACTTC. Its protein product is CASSLQFTNEQYF. This rearrangement joins TRBV27 to TRBJ2-7; no definite D call. This CDR3 is built from 13 residues. Germline V gene lookup returns CDR1 MNHEY and CDR2 SMNVEV (reference sequence). Trimming removed 2 bases from V and 5 bases from J, with 10 bases in between.

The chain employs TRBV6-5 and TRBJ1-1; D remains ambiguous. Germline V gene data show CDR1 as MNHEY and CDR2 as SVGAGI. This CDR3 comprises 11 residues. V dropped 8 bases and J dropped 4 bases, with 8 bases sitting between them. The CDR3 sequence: CASGLRTEAFF. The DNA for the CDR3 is TGTGCCAGCGGCCTCCGCACTGAAGCTTTCTTT.

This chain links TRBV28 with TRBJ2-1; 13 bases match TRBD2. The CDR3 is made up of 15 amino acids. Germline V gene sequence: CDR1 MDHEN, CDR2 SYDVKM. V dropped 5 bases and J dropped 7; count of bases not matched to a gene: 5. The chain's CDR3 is CASSQTSGRVNEQFF. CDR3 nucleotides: TGTGCCAGCAGTCAAACTAGCGGGAGGGTGAATGAGCAGTTCTTC. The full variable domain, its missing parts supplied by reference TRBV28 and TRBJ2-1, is DVKVTQSSRYLVKRTGEKVFLECVQDMDHENMFWYRQDPGLGLRLIYFSYDVKMKEKGDIPEGYSVSREKKERFSLILESASTNQTSMYLCASSQTSGRVNEQFFGPGTRLTVL.

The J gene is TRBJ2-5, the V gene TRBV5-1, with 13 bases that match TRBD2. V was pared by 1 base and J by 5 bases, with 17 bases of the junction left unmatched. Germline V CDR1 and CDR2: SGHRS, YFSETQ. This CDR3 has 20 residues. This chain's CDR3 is CASSLRSGTSGARDRETQYF. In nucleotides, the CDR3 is TGCGCCAGCAGCTTGCGATCCGGGACTAGCGGGGCGAGAGACCGGGAGACCCAGTACTTC.

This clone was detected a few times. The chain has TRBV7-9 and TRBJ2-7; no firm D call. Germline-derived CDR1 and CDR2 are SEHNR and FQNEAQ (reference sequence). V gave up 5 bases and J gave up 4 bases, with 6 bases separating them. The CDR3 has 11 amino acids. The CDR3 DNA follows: TGTGCCAGCAGCCTTGAGTACGAGCAGTACTTC. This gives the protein CASSLEYEQYF.

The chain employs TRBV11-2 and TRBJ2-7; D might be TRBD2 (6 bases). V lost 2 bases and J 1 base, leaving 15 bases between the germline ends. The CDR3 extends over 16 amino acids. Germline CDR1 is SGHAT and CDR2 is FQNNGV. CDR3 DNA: TGTGCCAGCAGCTTACGGCTTCCTAGCGATTCCTACGAGCAGTACTTC. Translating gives CASSLRLPSDSYEQYF.

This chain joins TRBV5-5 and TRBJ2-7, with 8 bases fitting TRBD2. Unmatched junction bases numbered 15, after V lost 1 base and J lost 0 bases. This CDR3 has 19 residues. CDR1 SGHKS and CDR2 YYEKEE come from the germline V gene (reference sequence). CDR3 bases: TGTGCCAGCAGCTTGAGAAATAGCGGGATTTCCCCCCGCTCCTACGAGCAGTACTTC. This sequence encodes CASSLRNSGISPRSYEQYF. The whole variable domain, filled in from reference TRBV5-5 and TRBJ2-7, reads DAGVTQSPTHLIKTRGQQVTLRCSPISGHKSVSWYQQVLGQGPQFIFQYYEKEERGRGNFPDRFSARQFPNYSSELNVNALLLGDSALYLCASSLRNSGISPRSYEQYFGPGTRLTVT.

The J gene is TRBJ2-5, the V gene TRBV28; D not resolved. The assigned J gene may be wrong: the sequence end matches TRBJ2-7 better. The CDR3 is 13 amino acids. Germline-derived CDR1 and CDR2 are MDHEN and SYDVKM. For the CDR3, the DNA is TGTGCCAGCAGCTTAATCGGAGTATACGAGCAGTACTTC. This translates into CASSLIGVYEQYF.

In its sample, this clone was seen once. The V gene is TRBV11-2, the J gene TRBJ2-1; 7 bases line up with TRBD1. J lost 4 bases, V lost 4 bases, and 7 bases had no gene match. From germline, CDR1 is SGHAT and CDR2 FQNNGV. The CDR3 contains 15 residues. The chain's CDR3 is CASSYRQGMYNEQFF. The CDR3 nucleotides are TGTGCCAGCAGCTACAGACAGGGAATGTACAATGAGCAGTTCTTC.

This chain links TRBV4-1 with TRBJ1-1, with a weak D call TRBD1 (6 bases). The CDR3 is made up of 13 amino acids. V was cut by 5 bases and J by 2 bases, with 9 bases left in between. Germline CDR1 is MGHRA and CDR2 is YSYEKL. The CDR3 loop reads CASSGRGNTEAFF. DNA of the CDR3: TGCGCCAGCAGCGGCAGGGGAAACACTGAAGCTTTCTTT.

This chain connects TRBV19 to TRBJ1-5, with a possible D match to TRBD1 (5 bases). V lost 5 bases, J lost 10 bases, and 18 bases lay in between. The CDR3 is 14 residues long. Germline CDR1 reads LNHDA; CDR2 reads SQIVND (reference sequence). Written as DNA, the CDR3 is TGTGCCAGTAGTGCCGGGACGGGGGACTTCCCCCAGCATTTT. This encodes CASSAGTGDFPQHF.

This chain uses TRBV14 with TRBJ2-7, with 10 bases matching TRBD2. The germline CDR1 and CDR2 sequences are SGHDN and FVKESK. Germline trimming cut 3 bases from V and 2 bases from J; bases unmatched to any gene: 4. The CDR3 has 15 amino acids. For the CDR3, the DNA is TGTGCCAGCAGCCATGTGACTAGCGGGCCCTACGAGCAGTACTTC. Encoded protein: CASSHVTSGPYEQYF.

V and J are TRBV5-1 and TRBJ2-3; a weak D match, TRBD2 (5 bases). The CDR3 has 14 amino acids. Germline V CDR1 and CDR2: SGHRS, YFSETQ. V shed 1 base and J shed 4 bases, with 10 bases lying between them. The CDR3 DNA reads TGCGCCAGCAGCTTGCGTCTAGCCCCAGATACGCAGTATTTT. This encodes CASSLRLAPDTQYF.

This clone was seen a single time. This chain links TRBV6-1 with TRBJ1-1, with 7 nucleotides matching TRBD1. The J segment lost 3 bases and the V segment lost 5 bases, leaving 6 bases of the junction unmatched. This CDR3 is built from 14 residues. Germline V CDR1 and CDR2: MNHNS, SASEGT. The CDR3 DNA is TGTGCCAGCAGTACAGACAGGGCCCACACTGAAGCTTTCTTT. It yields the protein CASSTDRAHTEAFF.

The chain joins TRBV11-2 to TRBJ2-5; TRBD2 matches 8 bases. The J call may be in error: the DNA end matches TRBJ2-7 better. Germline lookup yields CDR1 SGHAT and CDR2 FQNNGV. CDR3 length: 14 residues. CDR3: CASTKRETSYEQYF. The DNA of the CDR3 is TGTGCCAGCACTAAGCGGGAGACCTCCTACGAGCAGTACTTC.

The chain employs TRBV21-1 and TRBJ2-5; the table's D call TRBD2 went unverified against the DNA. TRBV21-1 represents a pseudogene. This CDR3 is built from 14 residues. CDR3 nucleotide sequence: TGTGCCAACCTTATAGCGGGAGTTCAAGAGACCCAGTACTTC. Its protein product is CANLIAGVQETQYF.

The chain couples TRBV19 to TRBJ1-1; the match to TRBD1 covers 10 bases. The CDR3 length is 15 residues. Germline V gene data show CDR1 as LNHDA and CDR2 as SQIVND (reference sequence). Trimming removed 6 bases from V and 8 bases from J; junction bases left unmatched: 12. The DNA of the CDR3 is TGTGCCAGTAGAACCTATCCCGGGACAGGGGTCGAAGCTTTCTTT. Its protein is CASRTYPGTGVEAFF.